Below are 23 T cell receptor beta chains sequenced from a single sample in a study of T cell responses to AZD1222 COVID-19 vaccine. The table came from immunoSEQ multiplex PCR; TCRdb's copy has only in-frame clones and leaves some out. Counted here are about 130,000 clones, around 87% occurring once; the ten biggest clones make up under 11%. This sample comprised peripheral blood, obtained on day 0 of AZD1222 vaccination. Every receptor here comes from an adult in good health.

V and J are TRBV6-5 and TRBJ1-6; no clear D gene. The ends were cut back, 8 bases at V and 4 bases at J, with 9 bases in the middle. The CDR3 covers 13 residues. Germline V gene lookup returns CDR1 MNHEY and CDR2 SVGAGI. The CDR3 spells CASQVGYNSPLHF. For the CDR3, the DNA is TGTGCCAGCCAGGTTGGGTATAATTCACCCCTCCACTTT.

The chain recombines TRBV6-1 with TRBJ2-7, with D tentatively TRBD2 (5 bases). The CDR3 spans 14 residues. V lost 2 bases and J lost 6, with 14 bases in between. Germline V gene data show CDR1 as MNHNS and CDR2 as SASEGT. The DNA of the CDR3 is TGTGCCAGCAGTGAACTAGTGGGAGTCTCCGAGCAGTACTTC. Its protein is CASSELVGVSEQYF.

This sequence joins TRBV3-1 (or the pseudogene TRBV3-2) and TRBJ2-1; TRBD2 matches at 15 bases. Germline CDR1 LGHDT, CDR2 YNNKEL (reference sequence). V dropped 4 bases and J dropped 0; count of bases not matched to a gene: 10. This CDR3 spans 20 amino acids. CDR3 region: CASSRTPGLAGGHSYNEQFF. In DNA form, the CDR3 reads TGTGCCAGCAGCCGTACTCCGGGACTAGCGGGGGGTCACTCCTACAATGAGCAGTTCTTC.

J is TRBJ2-2 and V is TRBV5-1; D gene ambiguous. Germline V gene lookup returns CDR1 SGHRS and CDR2 YFSETQ. The CDR3 is 12 amino acids. V was pared by 4 bases and J by 6 bases, with 7 bases between. In nucleotides, the CDR3 is TGCGCCAGCAGCGAATCGCCCGGGGAGCTGTTTTTT. It specifies CASSESPGELFF.

The chain joins TRBV27 to TRBJ1-4, with D possibly matching TRBD1 (6 bases). Trimming left V 4 bases short and J 7 bases short, with 19 bases between. This CDR3 region has 16 residues. Germline CDR1 and CDR2: MNHEY and SMNVEV (reference sequence). The CDR3 loop is CASSSHPIQGGEKLFF. CDR3 DNA sequence: TGTGCCAGCAGTTCCCACCCCATACAGGGTGGTGAAAAACTGTTTTTT.

The chain combines TRBV7-9 with TRBJ2-7; 7 bases map to TRBD2. The CDR3 spans 14 residues. V was clipped by 1 base and J by 2 bases; unmatched bases: 2. The germline gives CDR1 SEHNR, CDR2 FQNEAQ (reference sequence). The CDR3 DNA reads as TGTGCCAGCAGCTTAGTTGCGGGAGCCTACGAGCAGTACTTC. The encoded protein is CASSLVAGAYEQYF.

The count of this clone is one. V usage is TRBV18 and J usage is TRBJ2-1, with D possibly being TRBD2 (6 bases). This CDR3 region has 14 residues. V was shortened by 2 bases and J by 7 bases, with 12 bases between the two germline ends. Germline CDR1 KGHSH, CDR2 LQKENI. The CDR3 region is CASSPETGRNEQFF. In nucleotides, the CDR3 is TGTGCCAGCTCACCAGAGACGGGGAGGAATGAGCAGTTCTTC.

This chain joins TRBV20-1 and TRBJ2-7; possible D gene TRBD2, 5 bases. Germline values: CDR1 DFQATT, CDR2 SNEGSKA (reference sequence). The ends were cut back, 3 bases at V and 7 bases at J, with 19 bases in the middle. The CDR3 contains 14 residues. CDR3 residues: CSASYSAGSGEQYF. As DNA, the CDR3 is TGCAGTGCTAGTTACTCCGCGGGTTCGGGGGAGCAGTACTTC.

The J gene is TRBJ2-7, the V gene TRBV3-1 (or the pseudogene TRBV3-2); D is perhaps TRBD1 (6 bases). The CDR3 runs to 13 residues. V lost 4 bases to trimming and J lost 2 bases, with 9 bases between them. The germline CDR1 and CDR2 sequences are LGHDT and YNNKEL (reference sequence). CDR3 in DNA: TGTGCCAGCAGCCTCAGGGGAACCTACGAGCAGTACTTC. Translating it yields CASSLRGTYEQYF.

The chain links TRBV28 to TRBJ2-1; tentative D call: TRBD2 (5 bases). Germline values: CDR1 MDHEN, CDR2 SYDVKM. V was clipped by 6 bases and J by 5 bases, with 17 bases between them. The CDR3 totals 15 residues. The CDR3 DNA reads as TGTGCCAGCAGCCTCTCCGGGATACCCAACAATGAGCAGTTCTTC. Protein: CASSLSGIPNNEQFF.

This chain links TRBV2 with TRBJ1-2; TRBD1 agrees at 7 bases. V lost 1 base, J lost 8 bases, and 1 base stayed unmatched. The CDR3 runs to 12 residues. Germline assignment: CDR1 SNHLY and CDR2 FYNNEI. CDR3 bases: TGTGCCAGCAGTGAAGTAGGGGGCGGCTACACCTTC. It codes for CASSEVGGGYTF.

V gene TRBV6-1 combines with J gene TRBJ1-6; D remains unclear. This CDR3 region has 16 residues. Between the trimmed V and J ends, which lost 1 base and 11 bases, there was a span of 18 bases. Germline assignment: CDR1 MNHNS and CDR2 SASEGT. The CDR3 nucleotides read TGTGCCAGCAGTGAAGGAGCACTCCGAAAACCGCCACCCCTCCACTTT. It specifies CASSEGALRKPPPLHF.

The rearrangement joins TRBV7-6 to TRBJ2-1; possibly TRBD1 or TRBD2 for D (5 bases each). Germline V gene data show CDR1 as SGHVS and CDR2 as FNYEAQ. The CDR3 totals 16 residues. Deletions cut 5 bases from V and 0 bases from J, with 14 bases between. The CDR3 is CASSPRGLSSYNEQFF. CDR3 sequence (DNA): TGTGCCAGCAGCCCCCGGGGCCTGAGCTCCTACAATGAGCAGTTCTTC.

This chain uses TRBV6-5 with TRBJ1-1; 7 bases align to TRBD1. CDR1 and CDR2 from the germline V gene are MNHEY and SVGAGI. CDR3 length equals 14 residues. The V gene end was trimmed by 9 bases and the J gene end by 1 base; junction bases not matched to a gene: 8. In DNA, the CDR3 is TGTGCCAGTTTACAGGGGCTGGGGAACACTGAAGCTTTCTTT. Translated: CASLQGLGNTEAFF.

V and J are TRBV19 and TRBJ2-1, with D perhaps TRBD1 (6 bases). Germline lookup yields CDR1 LNHDA and CDR2 SQIVND (reference sequence). V lost 5 bases, J lost 2 bases, and 10 bases lay in between. The CDR3 consists of 14 residues. As DNA, the CDR3 is TGTGCCAGTAGTCGGACAGTGGCCTACAATGAGCAGTTCTTC. It translates to CASSRTVAYNEQFF.

The chain couples TRBV6-5 to TRBJ2-7, with TRBD2 as a possible D gene (6 bases). The CDR3 is 14 amino acids. Germline assignment: CDR1 MNHEY and CDR2 SVGAGI. V was clipped by 8 bases and J by 3 bases, with 17 bases between them. The CDR3 loop is CASGGTADSYEQYF. The CDR3 region has the DNA TGTGCCAGCGGAGGGACGGCGGATAGCTACGAGCAGTACTTC.

V usage is TRBV19 and J usage is TRBJ2-3, with TRBD2 matching over 9 bases. V was clipped by 1 base and J by 2 bases; unmatched bases: 7. The CDR3 sequence is 17 residues long. Germline V gene lookup returns CDR1 LNHDA and CDR2 SQIVND (reference sequence). CDR3 bases: TGTGCCAGTAGTATAGTGGCGGGAGGGCGCCACACAGATACGCAGTATTTT. This encodes CASSIVAGGRHTDTQYF.

The V gene is TRBV4-3, the J gene TRBJ2-5; D might be TRBD1 (6 bases). This CDR3 is built from 15 residues. Looked up from germline, CDR1 is LGHNA and CDR2 is YSLEER. The V gene lost 0 bases and the J gene lost 5 bases, with 13 bases spanning the gap. The CDR3 here is CASSQDRGPLETQYF. For the CDR3, the DNA is TGCGCCAGCAGCCAAGACAGGGGCCCTCTGGAGACCCAGTACTTC.

The chain joins TRBV6-2 or TRBV6-3 to TRBJ2-7, with D uncertain. Between the trimmed V and J ends, which lost 0 bases and 3 bases, there was a span of 12 bases. Germline V gene data show CDR1 as MNHEY and CDR2 as SVGEGT. This CDR3 spans 15 amino acids. The chain's CDR3 is CASSYSRLTIYEQYF. CDR3 bases: TGTGCCAGCAGTTACTCAAGACTTACGATCTACGAGCAGTACTTC.

The chain employs TRBV19 and TRBJ2-5; the match to TRBD1 covers 7 bases. CDR1 and CDR2 from the germline V gene are LNHDA and SQIVND (reference sequence). V shed 3 bases and J 5 bases; nucleotides not matched to a gene: 0. This CDR3 has 12 amino acids. CDR3 region: CASSIRGETQYF. In DNA form, the CDR3 reads TGTGCCAGTAGTATCAGGGGGGAGACCCAGTACTTC.

This chain connects TRBV7-2 to TRBJ2-5; TRBD1 is a possible D gene (5 bases). Trimming took off 5 bases at V and 5 bases at J, with 15 bases between the two ends. The CDR3 covers 14 residues. Germline CDR1 SGHTA, CDR2 FQGNSA. The CDR3 loop reads CASSPVGRLETQYF. DNA of the CDR3: TGTGCCAGCAGCCCCGTGGGGCGGCTCGAGACCCAGTACTTC. The variable domain in full, with the rest retrieved from reference TRBV7-2 and TRBJ2-5, is GAGVSQSPSNKVTEKGKDVELRCDPISGHTALYWYRQSLGQGLEFLIYFQGNSAPDKSGLPSDRFSAERTGGSVSTLTIQRTQQEDSAVYLCASSPVGRLETQYFGPGTRLLVL.

This clone was found a few times. The chain recombines TRBV28 with TRBJ1-6; possible D gene TRBD1, 5 bases. The CDR3 extends over 16 amino acids. Germline CDR1 reads MDHEN; CDR2 reads SYDVKM. Trimming removed 2 bases from V and 8 bases from J, with 16 bases in between. The CDR3: CASSLRLTVYDSPLHF. DNA for the CDR3: TGTGCCAGCAGTTTAAGGCTGACAGTATATGATTCACCCCTCCACTTT. Together with reference TRBV28 and TRBJ1-6, the CDR3 gives the full variable domain: DVKVTQSSRYLVKRTGEKVFLECVQDMDHENMFWYRQDPGLGLRLIYFSYDVKMKEKGDIPEGYSVSREKKERFSLILESASTNQTSMYLCASSLRLTVYDSPLHFGNGTRLTVT.

This clone was recorded once. The CDR3 spells CATSKRLAGGQDTQYF. The CDR3 coding sequence is TGTGCCACCAGCAAACGACTAGCGGGGGGGCAAGATACGCAGTATTTT. The chain has TRBV15 and TRBJ2-3; 14 bases fit TRBD2. V lost 4 bases, J lost 5 bases, and 5 bases stayed unmatched. There are 16 residues in the CDR3. Germline V CDR1 and CDR2: LNHNV, YYDKDF (reference sequence).